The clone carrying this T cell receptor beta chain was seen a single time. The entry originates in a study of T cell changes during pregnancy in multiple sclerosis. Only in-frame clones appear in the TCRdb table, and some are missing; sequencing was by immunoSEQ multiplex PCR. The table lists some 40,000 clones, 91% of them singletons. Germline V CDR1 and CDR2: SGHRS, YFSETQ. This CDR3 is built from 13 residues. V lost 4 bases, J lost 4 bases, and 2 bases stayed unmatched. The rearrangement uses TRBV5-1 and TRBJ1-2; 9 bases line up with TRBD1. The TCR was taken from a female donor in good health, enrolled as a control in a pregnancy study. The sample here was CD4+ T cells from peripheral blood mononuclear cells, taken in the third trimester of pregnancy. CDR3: CASSGGQGYGYTF. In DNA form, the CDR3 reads TGCGCCAGCAGCGGGGGACAGGGCTATGGCTACACCTTC.